These 5 T cell receptor beta chains originate from one sample sequenced in a study of cytomegalovirus exposure and HLA in healthy donors. A multiplex PCR was run with 60 Vbeta primers and 13 Jbeta primers. Method: immunoSEQ multiplex PCR; TCRdb's copy keeps in-frame clones and lacks some. The sample carries more than 150,000 clones, over 75% recorded once. What was sequenced was PBMCs. The source is a man aged 45-60 years in good health and CMV-seropositive.

This chain links TRBV10-1 with TRBJ1-3; D is unclear. This CDR3 comprises 16 residues. The germline V gene encodes CDR1 WNHNN and CDR2 SYGVQD (reference sequence). V was pared by 4 bases and J by 1 base, with 14 bases between. Written as DNA, the CDR3 is TGCGCCAGCAGTGGCATAAGAGGGAAGTCTGGAAACACCATATATTTT. This codes for CASSGIRGKSGNTIYF.

The chain combines TRBV10-3 with TRBJ1-2, with no clear D. Germline V lookup: CDR1 ENHRY, CDR2 SYGVKD. The V end lost 0 bases, the J end lost 8 bases, and 13 bases lay between the germline ends. This CDR3 comprises 14 residues. The CDR3 DNA sequence: TGTGCCATCAGTGAGTCAGCGGGGAAGGGCGGCTACACCTTC. Translated: CAISESAGKGGYTF.

The V gene is TRBV6-1, the J gene TRBJ1-5, with D tentatively TRBD1 (5 bases). V lost 7 bases to trimming and J lost 9 bases, with 16 bases between them. CDR1 is MNHNS and CDR2 is SASEGT in the germline V gene. The CDR3 covers 13 residues. The CDR3 DNA is TGTGCCAGCATGGGGCAGGGCCAGTGGCCCCAGCATTTT. It is translated as CASMGQGQWPQHF.

This chain links TRBV5-1 with TRBJ2-1; the match to TRBD2 covers 8 bases. V was pared by 0 bases and J by 1 base, with 3 bases of the junction left unmatched. Germline V CDR1 and CDR2: SGHRS, YFSETQ. The CDR3 has 16 amino acids. CDR3 protein: CASSLDASGSYNEQFF. The CDR3 bases are TGCGCCAGCAGCTTGGATGCTAGCGGGTCCTACAATGAGCAGTTCTTC. Using reference TRBV5-1 and TRBJ2-1 for the parts outside the CDR3, the full variable domain is KAGVTQTPRYLIKTRGQQVTLSCSPISGHRSVSWYQQTPGQGLQFLFEYFSETQRNKGNFPGRFSGRQFSNSRSEMNVSTLELGDSALYLCASSLDASGSYNEQFFGPGTRLTVL.

The chain is built from TRBV28 and TRBJ1-1; 10 bases align to TRBD1. Germline V lookup: CDR1 MDHEN, CDR2 SYDVKM. Trimming removed 5 bases from V and 4 bases from J; junction bases left unmatched: 13. The CDR3 totals 17 residues. The CDR3, as DNA: TGTGCCAGCAGTACGGGACAGGGGTTTGGGTTTGCCACTGAAGCTTTCTTT. Its translation is CASSTGQGFGFATEAFF.